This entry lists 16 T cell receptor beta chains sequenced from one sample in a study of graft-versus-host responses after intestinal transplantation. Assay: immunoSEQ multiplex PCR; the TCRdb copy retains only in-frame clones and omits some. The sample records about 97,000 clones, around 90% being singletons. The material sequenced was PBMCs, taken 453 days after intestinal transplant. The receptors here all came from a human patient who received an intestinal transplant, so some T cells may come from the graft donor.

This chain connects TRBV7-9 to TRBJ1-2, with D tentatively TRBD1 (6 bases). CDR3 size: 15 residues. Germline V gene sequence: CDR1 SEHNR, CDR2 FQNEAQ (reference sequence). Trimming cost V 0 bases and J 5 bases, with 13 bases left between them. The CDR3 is CASSLAGANPYGYTF. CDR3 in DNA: TGTGCCAGCAGCTTAGCGGGGGCCAACCCATATGGCTACACCTTC.

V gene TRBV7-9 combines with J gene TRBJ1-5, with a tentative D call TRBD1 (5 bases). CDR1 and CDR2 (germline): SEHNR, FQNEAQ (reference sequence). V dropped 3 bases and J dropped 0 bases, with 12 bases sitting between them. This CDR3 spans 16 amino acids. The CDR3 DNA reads TGTGCCAGCAGCTTGGGGACGGCCTTTAGCAATCAGCCCCAGCATTTT. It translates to CASSLGTAFSNQPQHF.

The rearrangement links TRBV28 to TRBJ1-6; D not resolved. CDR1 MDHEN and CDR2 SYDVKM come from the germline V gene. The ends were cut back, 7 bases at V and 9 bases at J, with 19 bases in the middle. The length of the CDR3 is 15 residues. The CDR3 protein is CASIFGNSLSSPLHF. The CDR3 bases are TGTGCCAGCATATTCGGGAACAGTTTGAGTTCACCCCTCCACTTT. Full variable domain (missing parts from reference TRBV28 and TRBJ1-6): DVKVTQSSRYLVKRTGEKVFLECVQDMDHENMFWYRQDPGLGLRLIYFSYDVKMKEKGDIPEGYSVSREKKERFSLILESASTNQTSMYLCASIFGNSLSSPLHFGNGTRLTVT.

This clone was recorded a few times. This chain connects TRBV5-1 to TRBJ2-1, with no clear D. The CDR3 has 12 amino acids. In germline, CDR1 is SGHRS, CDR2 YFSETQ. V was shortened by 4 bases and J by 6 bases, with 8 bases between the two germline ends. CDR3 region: CASSPGTNEQFF. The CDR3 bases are TGCGCCAGCAGCCCCGGAACCAATGAGCAGTTCTTC.

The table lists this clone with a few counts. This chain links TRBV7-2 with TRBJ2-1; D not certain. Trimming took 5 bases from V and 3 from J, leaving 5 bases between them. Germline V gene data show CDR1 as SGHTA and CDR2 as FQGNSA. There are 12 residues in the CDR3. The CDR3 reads CASSALYNEQFF. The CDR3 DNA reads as TGTGCCAGCAGCGCCCTCTACAATGAGCAGTTCTTC.

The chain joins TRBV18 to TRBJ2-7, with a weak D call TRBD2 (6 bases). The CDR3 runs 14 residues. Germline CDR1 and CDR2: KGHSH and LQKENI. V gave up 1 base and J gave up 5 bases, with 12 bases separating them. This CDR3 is CASSPRGGPDEQYF. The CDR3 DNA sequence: TGTGCCAGCTCACCACGGGGAGGCCCCGACGAGCAGTACTTC.

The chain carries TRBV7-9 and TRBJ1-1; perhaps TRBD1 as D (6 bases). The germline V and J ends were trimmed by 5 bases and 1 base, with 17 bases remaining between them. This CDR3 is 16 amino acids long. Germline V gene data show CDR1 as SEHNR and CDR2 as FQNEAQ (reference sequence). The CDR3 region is CASSPLQGSGNTEAFF. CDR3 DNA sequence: TGTGCCAGCAGCCCCCTCCAGGGGTCGGGGAACACTGAAGCTTTCTTT.

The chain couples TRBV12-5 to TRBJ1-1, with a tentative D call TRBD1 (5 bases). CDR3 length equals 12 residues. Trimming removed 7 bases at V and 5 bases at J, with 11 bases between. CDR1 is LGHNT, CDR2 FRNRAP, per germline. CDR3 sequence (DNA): TGTGCTAGTGCCATAGGGGTGACTGAAGCTTTCTTT. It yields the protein CASAIGVTEAFF.

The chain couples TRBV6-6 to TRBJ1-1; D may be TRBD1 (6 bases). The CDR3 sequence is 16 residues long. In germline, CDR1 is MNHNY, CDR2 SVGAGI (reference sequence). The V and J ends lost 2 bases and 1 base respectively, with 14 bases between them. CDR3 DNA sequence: TGTGCCAGCAGTTACACGATACAGGGAAAGAACACTGAAGCTTTCTTT. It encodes CASSYTIQGKNTEAFF.

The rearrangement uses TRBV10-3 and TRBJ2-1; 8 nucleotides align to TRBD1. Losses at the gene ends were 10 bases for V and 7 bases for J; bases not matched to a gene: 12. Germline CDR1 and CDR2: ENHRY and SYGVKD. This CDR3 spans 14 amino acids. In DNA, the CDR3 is TGTGCCAGCGAAGGAGGGACAGGTCTAAATGAGCAGTTCTTC. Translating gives CASEGGTGLNEQFF.

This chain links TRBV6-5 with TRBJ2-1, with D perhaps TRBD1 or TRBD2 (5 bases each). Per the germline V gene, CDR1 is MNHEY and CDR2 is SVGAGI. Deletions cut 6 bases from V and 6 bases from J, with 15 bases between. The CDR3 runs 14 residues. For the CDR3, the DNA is TGTGCCAGCAGCCAAAGTGGGGGACCCAATGAGCAGTTCTTC. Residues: CASSQSGGPNEQFF.

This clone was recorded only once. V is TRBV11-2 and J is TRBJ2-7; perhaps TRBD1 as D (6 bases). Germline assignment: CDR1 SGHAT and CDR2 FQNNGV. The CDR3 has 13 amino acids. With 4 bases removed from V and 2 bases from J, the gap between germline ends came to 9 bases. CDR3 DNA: TGTGCCAGCAGCTCAAGGGGGACCTACGAGCAGTACTTC. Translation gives CASSSRGTYEQYF.

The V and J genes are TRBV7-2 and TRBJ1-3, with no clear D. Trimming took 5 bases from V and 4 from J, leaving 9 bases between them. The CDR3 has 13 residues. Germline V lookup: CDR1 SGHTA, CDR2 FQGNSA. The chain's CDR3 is CASSQYLGNTIYF. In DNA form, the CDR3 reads TGTGCCAGCAGCCAATACCTGGGAAACACCATATATTTT.

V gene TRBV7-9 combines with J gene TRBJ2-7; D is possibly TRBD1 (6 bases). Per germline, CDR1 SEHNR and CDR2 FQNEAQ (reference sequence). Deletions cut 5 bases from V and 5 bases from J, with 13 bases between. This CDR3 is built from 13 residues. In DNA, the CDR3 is TGTGCCAGCAGCGGAGGACAGACCCACGAGCAGTACTTC. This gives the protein CASSGGQTHEQYF.

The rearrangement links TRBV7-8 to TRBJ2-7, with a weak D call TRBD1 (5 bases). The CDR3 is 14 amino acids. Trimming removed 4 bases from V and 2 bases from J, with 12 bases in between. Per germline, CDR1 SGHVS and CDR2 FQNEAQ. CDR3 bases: TGTGCCAGCAGCTCAAAGGGGAAGGCCTACGAGCAGTACTTC. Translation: CASSSKGKAYEQYF.

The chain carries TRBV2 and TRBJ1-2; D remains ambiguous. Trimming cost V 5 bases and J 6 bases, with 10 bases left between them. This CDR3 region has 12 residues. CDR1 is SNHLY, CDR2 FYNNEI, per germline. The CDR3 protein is CASSYMPNGYTF. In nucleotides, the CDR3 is TGTGCCAGCAGTTATATGCCTAATGGCTACACCTTC.